Listed here are 13 T cell receptor beta chains from one sample, sequenced in a study of graft-versus-host responses after intestinal transplantation. Profiled with immunoSEQ multiplex PCR; TCRdb holds only in-frame clones, not every one. The sample shows about 20,000 clones, about 89% of them seen only once. The material was PBMCs, obtained approximately 220 days after intestinal transplant. Every receptor here comes from a human patient who received an intestinal transplant, so some T cells may come from the graft donor.

The rearrangement links TRBV5-4 to TRBJ2-1, with TRBD1 identical over 7 bases. The CDR3 covers 15 residues. Per germline, CDR1 SGHNT and CDR2 YYREEE (reference sequence). The V gene end was trimmed by 4 bases and the J gene end by 3 bases; junction bases not matched to a gene: 7. CDR3 region: CASSPRQGGYNEQFF. In DNA, the CDR3 is TGTGCCAGCAGCCCAAGACAGGGCGGCTACAATGAGCAGTTCTTC. The entire variable domain, with the rest obtained from reference TRBV5-4 and TRBJ2-1, is as follows: ETGVTQSPTHLIKTRGQQVTLRCSSQSGHNTVSWYQQALGQGPQFIFQYYREEENGRGNFPPRFSGLQFPNYSSELNVNALELDDSALYLCASSPRQGGYNEQFFGPGTRLTVL.

The genes are TRBV27 and TRBJ2-2; possibly TRBD2 for D (6 bases). The germline V and J ends were trimmed by 8 bases and 3 bases, with 13 bases remaining between them. The germline CDR1 and CDR2 sequences are MNHEY and SMNVEV (reference sequence). The CDR3 spans 14 residues. CDR3 DNA sequence: TGTGCCAGCGGGACCGGGACTTACACCGGGGAGCTGTTTTTT. It specifies CASGTGTYTGELFF.

The V and J genes are TRBV5-1 and TRBJ2-7; either TRBD1 or TRBD2 may fit D (5 bases each). This CDR3 is 12 amino acids long. The germline V and J ends were trimmed by 7 bases and 6 bases, with 14 bases remaining between them. In germline, CDR1 is SGHRS, CDR2 YFSETQ. CDR3 nucleotides: TGCGCCAGCGAGGGGTACTCGGGCGAGCAGTACTTC. It yields the protein CASEGYSGEQYF.

The V gene is TRBV4-3, the J gene TRBJ1-1, with 8 positions matching TRBD1. The CDR3 totals 13 residues. The germline CDR1 and CDR2 sequences are LGHNA and YSLEER. V shed 4 bases and J 3 bases; nucleotides not matched to a gene: 1. CDR3 loop: CASSLTGDTEAFF. The CDR3 region has the DNA TGCGCCAGCAGCCTGACAGGGGACACTGAAGCTTTCTTT.

This sequence joins TRBV10-1 and TRBJ2-1, with a tentative D call TRBD2 (6 bases). The V gene lost 4 bases and the J gene lost 4 bases, with 14 bases spanning the gap. Germline CDR1 WNHNN, CDR2 SYGVQD (reference sequence). The CDR3 has 15 amino acids. The CDR3 DNA is TGCGCCAGCAGTGGACGCGGGGAACCTTACAATGAGCAGTTCTTC. Encoded protein: CASSGRGEPYNEQFF.

The gene calls are TRBV10-3 and TRBJ1-1; D gene ambiguous. Trimming removed 3 bases from V and 1 base from J, with 12 bases in between. CDR1 is ENHRY, CDR2 SYGVKD, per germline. The CDR3 is 15 residues long. The CDR3 DNA reads as TGTGCCATCAGTGAATTAATATTCGGGAACACTGAAGCTTTCTTT. This codes for CAISELIFGNTEAFF.

Only one count was recorded for this clone. The chain is built from TRBV5-1 and TRBJ2-3; possible D gene TRBD1, 5 bases. Germline lookup yields CDR1 SGHRS and CDR2 YFSETQ. Trimming cost V 5 bases and J 5 bases, with 9 bases left between them. There are 12 residues in the CDR3. The CDR3 here is CASSIQGDTQYF. CDR3 DNA: TGCGCCAGCAGTATCCAGGGAGATACGCAGTATTTT.

The chain is built from TRBV7-8 and TRBJ2-3; D remains unclear. Germline-derived CDR1 and CDR2 are SGHVS and FQNEAQ. Trimming pared 1 base from V and 6 bases from J, leaving 8 bases between. The CDR3 extends over 13 amino acids. CDR3 protein: CASSLDPSDTQYF. In nucleotides, the CDR3 is TGTGCCAGCAGCTTAGACCCCTCCGATACGCAGTATTTT.

The chain joins TRBV7-2 to TRBJ2-7; D possibly corresponds to TRBD2 (5 bases). CDR3 length: 13 residues. The germline CDR1 and CDR2 sequences are SGHTA and FQGNSA. V was cut by 6 bases and J by 0 bases, with 9 bases left in between. CDR3 in DNA: TGTGCCAGCAGGGAGCGGATCTCCTACGAGCAGTACTTC. It yields the protein CASRERISYEQYF.

V is TRBV9 and J is TRBJ1-5; D uncertain. This CDR3 has 13 residues. CDR1 and CDR2 from the germline V gene are SGDLS and YYNGEE. Trimming took off 3 bases at V and 3 bases at J, with 7 bases between the two ends. CDR3: CASSGGFNQPQHF. CDR3 DNA: TGTGCCAGCAGCGGGGGTTTCAATCAGCCCCAGCATTTT.

This rearrangement joins TRBV7-5 to TRBJ2-7. TRBV7-5 is described as a pseudogene. The CDR3 covers 12 residues. CDR3 sequence: CVRSTRTYEQYF. The DNA of the CDR3 is TGTGTCAGAAGCACTCGGACCTACGAGCAGTACTTC.

The chain joins TRBV15 to TRBJ2-1, with 10 bases matching TRBD1. The junction had 4 bases not matched to a gene; V was cut back by 4 bases and J by 7 bases. Germline V lookup: CDR1 LNHNV, CDR2 YYDKDF (reference sequence). CDR3 length: 14 amino acids. CDR3 in amino acids: CATSTRQGANEQFF. The CDR3 bases are TGTGCCACCAGCACAAGACAGGGGGCAAATGAGCAGTTCTTC.

The chain combines TRBV18 with TRBJ2-3, with 8 bases matching TRBD1. This CDR3 has 15 residues. Germline V CDR1 and CDR2: KGHSH, LQKENI. J gave up 0 bases and V 3 bases, and 2 bases lay outside the gene matches. The chain's CDR3 is CASSPNRGSTDTQYF. CDR3 DNA sequence: TGTGCCAGCTCACCGAACAGGGGGAGCACAGATACGCAGTATTTT.